Shown below are 26 T cell receptor beta chains from a single sample sequenced in a study of CD8 T cells in Susac syndrome. Reverse transcription used roughly 0.45 to 1 ug RNA and random hexamers. TCRdb itself ran the immunoSEQ multiplex PCR reads through MiXCR, one entry per CDR3 protein. The table lists 100,000 to 150,000 distinct CDR3 sequences, approximately 96% of them singletons, with approximately 0.15% in the top ten. Sequencing input: CD4+ T cells from PBMCs. The receptors originated from a human donor with Susac syndrome.

The chain is built from TRBV5-6 and TRBJ2-2, with unresolved D. Germline V gene sequence: CDR1 SGHDT, CDR2 YYEEEE. Trimming took 2 bases from V and 0 from J, leaving 11 bases between them. CDR3 length equals 16 residues. CDR3 nucleotide sequence: TGTGCCAGCAGCTTACGGATACTTGCGAACACCGGGGAGCTGTTTTTT. Translated, it gives CASSLRILANTGELFF.

A remark on this clonotype: Since the CDR3 does not end with the conserved phenylalanine or tryptophan, this likely comes from a read error. The chain recombines TRBV6-2 or TRBV6-3 with TRBJ1-2; unclear D gene. The CDR3 is made up of 13 amino acids. The V and J ends lost 2 bases and 5 bases respectively, with 9 bases between them. CDR1 and CDR2 from the germline V gene are MNHEY and SVGEGT. The CDR3 nucleotides are TGTGCCAGCAGTTACGGTGCCAGATATGGCTACACCTCC. This sequence encodes CASSYGARYGYTS.

J is TRBJ2-7 and V is TRBV9, with 7 bases lining up with TRBD1. There are 14 residues in the CDR3. The germline CDR1 and CDR2 sequences are SGDLS and YYNGEE. The V and J ends lost 3 bases and 6 bases, in that order; junction bases with no gene match: 9. The CDR3: CASSGDRVHLEQYF. CDR3 DNA: TGTGCCAGCAGCGGTGACAGGGTACATCTCGAGCAGTACTTC. The variable domain in full, with the rest retrieved from reference TRBV9 and TRBJ2-7, is DSGVTQTPKHLITATGQRVTLRCSPRSGDLSVYWYQQSLDQGLQFLIQYYNGEERAKGNILERFSAQQFPDLHSELNLSSLELGDSALYFCASSGDRVHLEQYFGPGTRLTVT.

This rearrangement joins TRBV7-3 to TRBJ1-1; D unresolved. The CDR3 extends over 13 amino acids. CDR1 and CDR2 (germline): SGHTA, FQGTGA. The V end was cut by 7 bases, the J end by 3 bases, with 12 bases between. In DNA form, the CDR3 reads TGTGCCAGCAAATATAGTGTGCACACTGAAGCTTTCTTT. Translation gives CASKYSVHTEAFF. Complete variable domain (other parts from reference TRBV7-3 and TRBJ1-1): GAGVSQTPSNKVTEKGKYVELRCDPISGHTALYWYRQSLGQGPEFLIYFQGTGAADDSGLPNDRFFAVRPEGSVSTLKIQRTERGDSAVYLCASKYSVHTEAFFGQGTRLTVV.

The gene calls are TRBV20-1 and TRBJ2-1, with 7 bases that match TRBD1. The CDR3 is made up of 14 amino acids. Per germline, CDR1 DFQATT and CDR2 SNEGSKA (reference sequence). After removal of 5 bases from V and 2 bases from J, the junction contained 6 bases not matched to a gene. CDR3 in DNA: TGCAGTGCTTCGCGACAGGGCCCCTACAATGAGCAGTTCTTC. Its translation: CSASRQGPYNEQFF.

The chain has TRBV5-1 and TRBJ2-7; 10 positions agree with TRBD2. The CDR3 runs to 16 residues. Unmatched junction bases numbered 3, after V lost 0 bases and J lost 0 bases. CDR1 and CDR2 (germline): SGHRS, YFSETQ. In nucleotides, the CDR3 is TGCGCCAGCAGCTTGGTTGGGACTAGCGACTCCTACGAGCAGTACTTC. Translation: CASSLVGTSDSYEQYF.

The chain uses TRBV18 and TRBJ1-2; possible D gene TRBD1, 6 bases. The CDR3 has 13 amino acids. CDR1 KGHSH and CDR2 LQKENI come from the germline V gene. V was trimmed by 5 bases and J by 2 bases, leaving 9 bases between them. The CDR3, as DNA: TGTGCCAGCTCAAGTGGACAGAACTATGGCTACACCTTC. This translates into CASSSGQNYGYTF.

V is TRBV30 and J is TRBJ1-1; possibly TRBD1 for D (6 bases). V lost 0 bases to trimming and J lost 4 bases, with 15 bases between them. The CDR3 sequence is 15 residues long. The germline V gene has CDR1 GTSNPN and CDR2 SVGIG (reference sequence). The CDR3, as DNA: TGTGCCTGGAGTGTACGGGGGCGCCCAGGCACTGAAGCTTTCTTT. Protein: CAWSVRGRPGTEAFF.

In nucleotides, the CDR3 is TGCAGCGTTGCCCCAGGGCAGGGTCAGCCCCAGCATTTT. The encoded protein is CSVAPGQGQPQHF. This rearrangement joins TRBV29-1 to TRBJ1-5, with a weak D call TRBD1 (5 bases). Per the germline V gene, CDR1 is SQVTM and CDR2 is ANQGSEA. V was clipped by 4 bases and J by 6 bases, with 13 bases between them. This CDR3 contains 13 residues. The entire variable domain, with the rest obtained from reference TRBV29-1 and TRBJ1-5, is as follows: SAVISQKPSRDICQRGTSLTIQCQVDSQVTMMFWYRQQPGQSLTLIATANQGSEATYESGFVIDKFPISRPNLTFSTLTVSNMSPEDSSIYLCSVAPGQGQPQHFGDGTRLSIL.

This chain uses TRBV30 with TRBJ2-3, with D perhaps assigned TRBD1 or TRBD2 (6 bases each). The CDR3 length is 13 residues. V was clipped by 0 bases and J by 5 bases, with 9 bases between them. Germline V gives CDR1 GTSNPN, CDR2 SVGIG (reference sequence). The chain's CDR3 is CAWSVKGGDTQYF. The CDR3, as DNA: TGTGCCTGGAGTGTGAAGGGGGGAGATACGCAGTATTTT.

The chain has TRBV7-9 and TRBJ2-5; weak D call: TRBD1 (5 bases). This CDR3 contains 15 residues. Trimming cost V 4 bases and J 4 bases, with 16 bases left between them. The germline V gene encodes CDR1 SEHNR and CDR2 FQNEAQ (reference sequence). CDR3 nucleotides: TGTGCCAGCAGCTCACTACAGGCGCGAAGAGAGACCCAGTACTTC. Its translation is CASSSLQARRETQYF.

This chain joins TRBV29-1 and TRBJ1-2; D not certain. V lost 6 bases to trimming and J lost 7 bases, with 6 bases between them. Germline CDR1 and CDR2: SQVTM and ANQGSEA. This CDR3 has 9 residues. The CDR3 bases are TGCAGCGTAACCCGTGGCTACACCTTC. As protein: CSVTRGYTF.

The chain has TRBV24-1 and TRBJ2-7, with 9 bases matching TRBD1. Germline CDR1 is KGHDR and CDR2 is SFDVKD. Trimming removed 3 bases from V and 4 bases from J; junction bases left unmatched: 9. This CDR3 has 16 residues. The CDR3 bases are TGTGCCACCAGTGATCCGCCCCGGGACAGGGTTTACGAGCAGTACTTC. Translating gives CATSDPPRDRVYEQYF.

The chain has TRBV3-1 and TRBJ1-5; D is possibly TRBD1 (6 bases). Per the germline V gene, CDR1 is LGHDT and CDR2 is YNNKEL (reference sequence). V was shortened by 5 bases and J by 5 bases, with 13 bases between the two germline ends. The CDR3 totals 14 residues. This CDR3 is CASSTGTPHQPQHF. In nucleotides, the CDR3 is TGTGCCAGCAGCACCGGGACACCACATCAGCCCCAGCATTTT. Looking up the rest from reference TRBV3-1 and TRBJ1-5 gives the full variable domain: DTAVSQTPKYLVTQMGNDKSIKCEQNLGHDTMYWYKQDSKKFLKIMFSYNNKELIINETVPNRFSPKSPDKAHLNLHINSLELGDSAVYFCASSTGTPHQPQHFGDGTRLSIL.

This chain connects TRBV29-1 to TRBJ1-1; a possible D gene is TRBD1 (5 bases). Germline V gene data show CDR1 as SQVTM and CDR2 as ANQGSEA. The V end lost 3 bases, the J end lost 5 bases, and 7 bases lay between the germline ends. This CDR3 region has 11 residues. The CDR3 coding sequence is TGCAGCGTTGAGGGGGGGACTGAAGCTTTCTTT. Translating gives CSVEGGTEAFF.

The chain employs TRBV6-6 and TRBJ2-7; D is uncertain. Deletions cut 5 bases from V and 3 bases from J, with 5 bases between. Germline V gene sequence: CDR1 MNHNY, CDR2 SVGAGI (reference sequence). The CDR3 runs 11 residues. The CDR3 spells CASSKVYEQYF. In DNA, the CDR3 is TGTGCCAGCAGTAAGGTCTACGAGCAGTACTTC.

This chain links TRBV7-9 with TRBJ2-2; D remains ambiguous. Germline assignment: CDR1 SEHNR and CDR2 FQNEAQ (reference sequence). Trimming removed 3 bases from V and 2 bases from J, with 10 bases in between. This CDR3 has 15 residues. CDR3 in amino acids: CASSFSAANTGELFF. The CDR3 bases are TGTGCCAGCAGCTTCTCGGCGGCAAACACCGGGGAGCTGTTTTTT.

The chain uses TRBV20-1 and TRBJ2-3; D might be TRBD1 or TRBD2, each matching 5 bases. V lost 6 bases to trimming and J lost 2 bases, with 21 bases between them. The CDR3 consists of 16 residues. CDR1 DFQATT and CDR2 SNEGSKA come from the germline V gene (reference sequence). The CDR3 nucleotides read TGCAGTGCCATCAGACCCCGGGACGGAAACACAGATACGCAGTATTTT. Its protein is CSAIRPRDGNTDTQYF.

The V gene is TRBV30, the J gene TRBJ2-2; perhaps TRBD2 as D (5 bases). Per germline, CDR1 GTSNPN and CDR2 SVGIG (reference sequence). The germline V and J ends were trimmed by 3 bases and 2 bases, with 13 bases remaining between them. The CDR3 is 15 residues long. This chain's CDR3 is CAWRPIASNTGELFF. The DNA of the CDR3 is TGTGCCTGGAGACCGATAGCGAGCAACACCGGGGAGCTGTTTTTT.

This sequence joins TRBV29-1 and TRBJ2-6, with 8 bases aligning to TRBD1. CDR1 and CDR2 from the germline V gene are SQVTM and ANQGSEA. V lost 4 bases, J lost 0 bases, and 5 bases stayed unmatched. This CDR3 is built from 16 residues. The chain's CDR3 is CSVVGTGHSGANVLTF. DNA for the CDR3: TGCAGCGTTGTCGGGACAGGACACTCTGGGGCCAACGTCCTGACTTTC.

This rearrangement joins TRBV29-1 to TRBJ2-1; 11 bases agree with TRBD2. This CDR3 region has 14 residues. Germline V gene lookup returns CDR1 SQVTM and CDR2 ANQGSEA. The ends lost 8 bases at V and 6 bases at J; junction bases unmatched: 9. CDR3 sequence (DNA): TGCAGCATGGGTTGGACTAGCGGGTTCAATGAGCAGTTCTTC. This codes for CSMGWTSGFNEQFF.

V is TRBV29-1 and J is TRBJ2-1; 8 bases map to TRBD2. There are 12 residues in the CDR3. Losses at the gene ends were 5 bases for V and 6 bases for J; bases not matched to a gene: 3. Germline CDR1 SQVTM, CDR2 ANQGSEA. The CDR3 sequence: CSVREGSNEQFF. As DNA, the CDR3 is TGCAGCGTTCGGGAGGGAAGCAATGAGCAGTTCTTC.

This chain connects TRBV7-9 to TRBJ2-1; 12 bases are a match to TRBD1. Trimming cost V 5 bases and J 2 bases; bases outside gene matches: 4. CDR1 and CDR2 (germline): SEHNR, FQNEAQ (reference sequence). The length of the CDR3 is 16 residues. CDR3 bases: TGTGCCAGCAGCACTGGGGACAGGGGGCCCTACAATGAGCAGTTCTTC. It codes for CASSTGDRGPYNEQFF.

The count of this clonotype is one. This chain joins TRBV29-1 and TRBJ1-1, with no clear D. Germline V gives CDR1 SQVTM, CDR2 ANQGSEA. The CDR3 is 13 residues long. The ends were cut back, 1 base at V and 0 bases at J, with 6 bases in the middle. The CDR3 sequence: CSVEGQLNTEAFF. The CDR3 DNA reads TGCAGCGTTGAAGGACAACTGAACACTGAAGCTTTCTTT. The full variable domain, its missing parts supplied by reference TRBV29-1 and TRBJ1-1, is SAVISQKPSRDICQRGTSLTIQCQVDSQVTMMFWYRQQPGQSLTLIATANQGSEATYESGFVIDKFPISRPNLTFSTLTVSNMSPEDSSIYLCSVEGQLNTEAFFGQGTRLTVV.

The chain links TRBV2 to TRBJ2-3, with D perhaps being TRBD1 or TRBD2 (7 bases each). CDR3 length: 12 amino acids. Per the germline V gene, CDR1 is SNHLY and CDR2 is FYNNEI. V gave up 5 bases and J gave up 14 bases, with 17 bases separating them. CDR3 sequence: CASSPPTGRAYF. The CDR3 region has the DNA TGTGCCAGCAGTCCTCCGACAGGGAGGGCGTATTTT.

V and J are TRBV25-1 and TRBJ2-7; a weak D match, TRBD1 (5 bases). Germline values: CDR1 MGHDK, CDR2 SYGVNS. Between the trimmed V and J ends, which lost 10 bases and 4 bases, there was a span of 17 bases. The CDR3 runs 13 residues. CDR3 sequence reads: CATVQGWGYEQYF. In DNA form, the CDR3 reads TGTGCCACCGTTCAGGGATGGGGTTACGAGCAGTACTTC.